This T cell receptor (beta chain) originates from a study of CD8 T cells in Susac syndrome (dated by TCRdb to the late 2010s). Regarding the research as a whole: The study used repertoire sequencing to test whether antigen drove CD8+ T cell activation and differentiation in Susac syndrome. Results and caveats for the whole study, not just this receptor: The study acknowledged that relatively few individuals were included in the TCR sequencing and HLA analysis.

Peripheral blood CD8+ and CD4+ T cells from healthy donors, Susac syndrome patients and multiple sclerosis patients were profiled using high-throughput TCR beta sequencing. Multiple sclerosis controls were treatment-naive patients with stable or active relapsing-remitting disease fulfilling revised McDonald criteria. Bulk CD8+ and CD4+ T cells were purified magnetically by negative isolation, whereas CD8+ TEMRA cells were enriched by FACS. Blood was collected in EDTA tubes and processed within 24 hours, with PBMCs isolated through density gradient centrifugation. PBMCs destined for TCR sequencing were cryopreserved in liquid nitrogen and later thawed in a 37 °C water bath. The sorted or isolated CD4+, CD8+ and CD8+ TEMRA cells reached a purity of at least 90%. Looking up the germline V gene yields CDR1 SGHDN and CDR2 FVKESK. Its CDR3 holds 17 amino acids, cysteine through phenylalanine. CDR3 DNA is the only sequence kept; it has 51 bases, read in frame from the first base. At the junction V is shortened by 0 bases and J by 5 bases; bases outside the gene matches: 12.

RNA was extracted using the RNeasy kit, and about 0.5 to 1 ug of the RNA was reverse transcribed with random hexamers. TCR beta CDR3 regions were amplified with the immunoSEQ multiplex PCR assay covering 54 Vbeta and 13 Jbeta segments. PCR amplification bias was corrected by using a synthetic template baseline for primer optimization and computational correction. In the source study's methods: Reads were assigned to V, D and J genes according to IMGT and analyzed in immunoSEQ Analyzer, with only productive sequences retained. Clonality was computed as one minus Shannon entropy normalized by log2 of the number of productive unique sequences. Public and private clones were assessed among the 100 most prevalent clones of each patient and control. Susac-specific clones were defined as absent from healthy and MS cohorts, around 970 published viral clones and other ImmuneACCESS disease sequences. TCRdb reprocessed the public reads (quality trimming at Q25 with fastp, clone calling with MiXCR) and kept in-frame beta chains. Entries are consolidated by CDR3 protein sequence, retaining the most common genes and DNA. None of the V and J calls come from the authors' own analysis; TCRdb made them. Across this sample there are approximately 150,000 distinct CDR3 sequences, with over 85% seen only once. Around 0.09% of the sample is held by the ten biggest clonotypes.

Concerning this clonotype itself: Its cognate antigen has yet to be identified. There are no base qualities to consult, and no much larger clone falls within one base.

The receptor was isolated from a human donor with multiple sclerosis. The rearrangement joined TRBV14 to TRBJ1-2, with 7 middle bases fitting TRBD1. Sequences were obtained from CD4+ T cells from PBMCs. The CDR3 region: CASSQDRPLQGMYGYTF. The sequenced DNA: TGTGCCAGCAGCCAAGATCGGCCCCTACAGGGGATGTATGGCTACACCTTC.